This T cell receptor (beta chain) was retrieved from a study of blood T cell repertoires in COVID-19. Study as a whole: In each case, the material was cDNA or gDNA derived from T cells, B-cell-depleted T cells, or PBMCs.

V shed 4 bases and J 6 bases; nucleotides not matched to a gene: 1. This CDR3 contains 13 residues. The V gene's germline CDR1 is MNHEY and CDR2 SMNVEV (reference sequence). Living in about two dozen US areas, the participants were between 18 and 89 years of age. Self-reported history from a screening survey and questionnaire set each donor's cohort. The authors' processing: Reference gene primer amplification gave nucleated cell count estimates. Some clones are missing from TCRdb's copy, which holds only in-frame ones; the method was immunoSEQ multiplex PCR. Clonal size and the V and J genes are those of that table, whereas D and trimming came from the DNA. The sample yields a few hundred thousand clones, around 91% seen once. There are a few counts of this clone.

The TCR sequence derives from a woman aged 18 to 35 with acute COVID-19. This chain connects TRBV27 to TRBJ1-2; 11 bases agree with TRBD1. Specimen: PBMCs or T cells enriched from blood (not recorded which). The CDR3 DNA follows: TGTGCCAGCAGTTGGACAGGGGGCGATGGCTACACCTTC. Translating gives CASSWTGGDGYTF.